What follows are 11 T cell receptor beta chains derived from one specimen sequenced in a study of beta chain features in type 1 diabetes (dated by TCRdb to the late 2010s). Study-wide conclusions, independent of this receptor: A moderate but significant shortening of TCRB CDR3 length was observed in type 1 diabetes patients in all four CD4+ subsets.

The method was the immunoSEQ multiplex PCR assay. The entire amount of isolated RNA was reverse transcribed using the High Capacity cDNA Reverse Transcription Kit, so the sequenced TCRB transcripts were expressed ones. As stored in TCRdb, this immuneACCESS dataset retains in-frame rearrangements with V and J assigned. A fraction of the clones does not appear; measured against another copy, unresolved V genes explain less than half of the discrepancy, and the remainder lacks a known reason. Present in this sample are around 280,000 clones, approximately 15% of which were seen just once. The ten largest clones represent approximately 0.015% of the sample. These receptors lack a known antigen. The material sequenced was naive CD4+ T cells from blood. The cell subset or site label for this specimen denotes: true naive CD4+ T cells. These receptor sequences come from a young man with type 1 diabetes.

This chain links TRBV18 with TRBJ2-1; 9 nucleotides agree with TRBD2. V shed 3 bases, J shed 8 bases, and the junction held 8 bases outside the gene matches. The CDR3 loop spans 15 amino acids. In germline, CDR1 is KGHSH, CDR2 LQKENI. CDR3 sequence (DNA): TGTGCCAGCTCACCGTTGGCTAGCGGGATGGATGAGCAGTTCTTC. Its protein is CASSPLASGMDEQFF. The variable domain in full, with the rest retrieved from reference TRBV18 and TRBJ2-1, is NAGVMQNPRHLVRRRGQEARLRCSPMKGHSHVYWYRQLPEEGLKFMVYLQKENIIDESGMPKERFSAEFPKEGPSILRIQQVVRGDSAAYFCASSPLASGMDEQFFGPGTRLTVL.

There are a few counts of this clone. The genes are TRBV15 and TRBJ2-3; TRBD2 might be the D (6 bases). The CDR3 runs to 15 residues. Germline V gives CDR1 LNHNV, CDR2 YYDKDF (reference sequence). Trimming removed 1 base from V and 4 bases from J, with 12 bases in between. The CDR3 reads CATSRAPGVADTQYF. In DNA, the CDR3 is TGTGCCACCAGCAGAGCCCCGGGGGTTGCAGATACGCAGTATTTT.

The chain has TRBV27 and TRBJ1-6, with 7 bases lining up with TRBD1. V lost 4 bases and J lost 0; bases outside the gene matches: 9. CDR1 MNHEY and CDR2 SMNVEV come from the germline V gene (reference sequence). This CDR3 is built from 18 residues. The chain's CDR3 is CASSSLRDSRSYNSPLHF. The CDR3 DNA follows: TGTGCCAGCAGTTCCCTCCGGGACAGTCGCTCCTATAATTCACCCCTCCACTTT.

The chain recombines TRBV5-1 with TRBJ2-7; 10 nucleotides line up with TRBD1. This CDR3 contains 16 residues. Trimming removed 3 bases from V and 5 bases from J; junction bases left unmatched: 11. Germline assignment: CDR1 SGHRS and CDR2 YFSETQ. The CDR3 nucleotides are TGCGCCAGCAGCTCCCAAGCCGGGACAGGGGATCACGAGCAGTACTTC. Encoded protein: CASSSQAGTGDHEQYF. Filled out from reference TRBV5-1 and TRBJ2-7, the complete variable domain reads KAGVTQTPRYLIKTRGQQVTLSCSPISGHRSVSWYQQTPGQGLQFLFEYFSETQRNKGNFPGRFSGRQFSNSRSEMNVSTLELGDSALYLCASSSQAGTGDHEQYFGPGTRLTVT.

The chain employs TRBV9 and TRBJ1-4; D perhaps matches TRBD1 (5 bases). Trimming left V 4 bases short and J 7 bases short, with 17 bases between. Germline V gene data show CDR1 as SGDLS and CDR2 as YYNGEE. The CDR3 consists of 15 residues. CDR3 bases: TGTGCCAGCAGCCCAGTAGGAGGGGCGGGTGAAAAACTGTTTTTT. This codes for CASSPVGGAGEKLFF. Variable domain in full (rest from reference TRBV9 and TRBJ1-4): DSGVTQTPKHLITATGQRVTLRCSPRSGDLSVYWYQQSLDQGLQFLIQYYNGEERAKGNILERFSAQQFPDLHSELNLSSLELGDSALYFCASSPVGGAGEKLFFGSGTQLSVL.

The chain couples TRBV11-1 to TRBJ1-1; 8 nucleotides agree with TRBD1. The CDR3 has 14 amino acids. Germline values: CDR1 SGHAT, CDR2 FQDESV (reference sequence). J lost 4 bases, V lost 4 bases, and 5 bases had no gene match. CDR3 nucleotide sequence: TGTGCCAGCAGCTGGGACAGGAGGGGCACTGAAGCTTTCTTT. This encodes CASSWDRRGTEAFF.

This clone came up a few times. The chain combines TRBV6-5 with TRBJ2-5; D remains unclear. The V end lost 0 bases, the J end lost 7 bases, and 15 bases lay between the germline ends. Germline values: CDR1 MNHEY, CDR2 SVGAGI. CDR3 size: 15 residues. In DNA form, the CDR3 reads TGTGCCAGCAGTTACTCTACATCACCACCTGGGACCCAGTACTTC. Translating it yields CASSYSTSPPGTQYF.

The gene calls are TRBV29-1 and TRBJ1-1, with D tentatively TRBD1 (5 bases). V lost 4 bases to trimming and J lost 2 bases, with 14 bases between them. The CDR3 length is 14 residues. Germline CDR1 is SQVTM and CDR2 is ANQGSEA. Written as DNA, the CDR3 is TGCAGCGTTGTCCCCCGACAGTCTAACACTGAAGCTTTCTTT. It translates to CSVVPRQSNTEAFF.

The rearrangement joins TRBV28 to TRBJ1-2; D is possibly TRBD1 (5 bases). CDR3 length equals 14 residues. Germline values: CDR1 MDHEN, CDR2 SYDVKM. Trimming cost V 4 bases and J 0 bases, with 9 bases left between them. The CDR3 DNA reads TGTGCCAGCAGTTCAGCAGGGTCTAACTATGGCTACACCTTC. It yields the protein CASSSAGSNYGYTF.

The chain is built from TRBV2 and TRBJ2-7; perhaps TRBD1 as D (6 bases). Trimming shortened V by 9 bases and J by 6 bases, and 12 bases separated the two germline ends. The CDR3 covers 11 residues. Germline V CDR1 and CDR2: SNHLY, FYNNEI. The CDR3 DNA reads TGTGCCAGACAAACAGGGATCGAGCAGTACTTC. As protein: CARQTGIEQYF.

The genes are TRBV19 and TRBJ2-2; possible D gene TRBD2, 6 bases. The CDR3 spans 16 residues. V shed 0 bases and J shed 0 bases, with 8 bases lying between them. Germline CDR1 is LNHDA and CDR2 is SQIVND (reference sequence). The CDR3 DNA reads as TGTGCCAGTAGTATAGACGGGGGTCCGAACACCGGGGAGCTGTTTTTT. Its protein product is CASSIDGGPNTGELFF.